The clone carrying this TCR beta chain was recorded at least ten times. Its antigen is unidentified. Using a J-beta primer mix together with a sample-barcoded 5' primer, a second PCR was run for roughly 6 to 11 cycles. Each cDNA molecule was tagged by a template-switch adaptor with 12 random nucleotides. MiXCR was run by TCRdb on the 5' RACE reads, yielding one entry per CDR3 protein. Of approximately 2,000,000 distinct CDR3 sequences listed, roughly two fifths are singletons. Germline V lookup: CDR1 ENHRY, CDR2 SYGVKD. V shed 3 bases and J 5 bases; nucleotides not matched to a gene: 10. This CDR3 is built from 16 residues. The sample belongs to a study of blood T cells in healthy people across ages. Study observations and caveats: Higher naive T cell percentage went strongly together with higher TCR beta diversity. Roughly linear declines in TCR beta diversity per million T cells occurred with age.

Per sample, a minimum of 6 million PBMCs were isolated. This TCR derives from a human donor in good health. This chain uses TRBV10-3 with TRBJ2-5, with 9 bases that match TRBD2. The sequenced material came from blood. The CDR3 sequence: CAISDPSGGPWETQYF. In nucleotides, the CDR3 is TGTGCCATCAGTGATCCGAGCGGGGGGCCCTGGGAGACCCAGTACTTC.